The T cell receptor beta chain under discussion was sequenced for a study of control samples from healthy donors and cancer patients. The method was immunoSEQ multiplex PCR; TCRdb's version includes in-frame clones alone and lacks a portion of them. The sample contains under 450,000 clones, around 90% of which appear only once. Germline V gives CDR1 SGHDT, CDR2 YYEEEE. V was pared by 5 bases and J by 7 bases, with 13 bases between. The CDR3 sequence is 13 residues long. The sequence came from a man aged 35 to 55 with head and neck cancer. Sequenced: PBMCs. The chain recombines TRBV5-6 with TRBJ2-4; D may correspond to TRBD1 or TRBD2 (5 bases each). CDR3 amino acids: CASSKTASNIQYF. DNA of the CDR3: TGTGCCAGCAGTAAGACAGCTAGCAACATTCAGTACTTC.